This T cell receptor (beta chain) was obtained from a study of breast tumors, draining lymph nodes, adjacent tissues. Germline loops: CDR1 SGDLS, CDR2 YYNGEE. Losses at the gene ends were 0 bases for V and 1 base for J; bases not matched to a gene: 16. CDR3 size: 20 residues. Samples came from axillary lymph nodes draining the breast cancer. Regarding this clonotype: Antigen specificity is unknown.

TCRdb used MiXCR to reprocess the multiplex PCR reads, holding one entry per CDR3 protein. The sample contains around 110,000 distinct CDR3 sequences, 30% of which appear only once. Overall study results and limits: Tumor repertoires ranked between lymph nodes and nontumor tissue in diversity, with V and J gene preferences. Compared with basal-like, luminal-like tumors shared significantly more repertoire with nontumor tissue.

The sequence was obtained from a female donor with breast cancer. Some clones in this sample may be carry-over from other donors' samples. This chain joins TRBV9 and TRBJ2-7, with TRBD2 matching 10 bases. The material sequenced was axillary lymph node tissue. The CDR3 nucleotides are TGTGCCAGCAGCGTAGTCCTTGGGGTGACTAGCGGGTCCCTATCCTACGAGCAGTACTTC. It codes for CASSVVLGVTSGSLSYEQYF.